Each of the 28 T cell receptor beta chains below was sequenced from the same sample in a study of cytomegalovirus exposure and HLA in healthy donors. The assay was immunoSEQ multiplex PCR, and TCRdb's table has in-frame clones only and misses some. The repertoire includes some 170,000 clones, around nine tenths of them detected once, and less than 3.5% sits in the top ten. The source material was PBMCs. Receptor source: a young man in good health and CMV-seropositive.

V gene TRBV7-8 combines with J gene TRBJ2-2; D is unresolved. Germline loops: CDR1 SGHVS, CDR2 FQNEAQ. V was clipped by 2 bases and J by 5 bases, with 15 bases between them. The CDR3 totals 16 residues. The CDR3 loop reads CASSLSEVKKTGELFF. The DNA for the CDR3 is TGTGCCAGCAGCTTAAGTGAGGTGAAAAAAACCGGGGAGCTGTTTTTT.

The chain has TRBV29-1 and TRBJ1-2, with 7 bases lining up with TRBD1. V shed 5 bases and J 5 bases; nucleotides not matched to a gene: 8. CDR1 is SQVTM, CDR2 ANQGSEA, per germline. This CDR3 spans 13 amino acids. The CDR3 reads CSVQSTGTYGYTF. CDR3 sequence (DNA): TGCAGCGTTCAATCGACAGGGACTTATGGCTACACCTTC.

The chain couples TRBV27 to TRBJ2-7, with 9 bases lining up with TRBD2. V lost 5 bases and J lost 4; bases outside the gene matches: 6. Germline assignment: CDR1 MNHEY and CDR2 SMNVEV (reference sequence). This CDR3 region has 14 residues. This chain's CDR3 is CASSRTSEGYEQYF. The CDR3 DNA is TGTGCCAGCAGTAGGACTAGCGAAGGGTACGAGCAGTACTTC.

The V gene is TRBV12-5, the J gene TRBJ2-7, with D uncertain. V was pared by 3 bases and J by 3 bases, with 15 bases between. The CDR3 contains 15 residues. The V gene's germline CDR1 is LGHNT and CDR2 FRNRAP. The CDR3 loop reads CASGFTQAPLYEQYF. The CDR3 nucleotides are TGTGCTAGTGGTTTTACTCAGGCCCCCCTCTACGAGCAGTACTTC. The whole variable domain, filled in from reference TRBV12-5 and TRBJ2-7, reads DARVTQTPRHKVTEMGQEVTMRCQPILGHNTVFWYRQTMMQGLELLAYFRNRAPLDDSGMPKDRFSAEMPDATLATLKIQPSEPRDSAVYFCASGFTQAPLYEQYFGPGTRLTVT.

This clone was picked up one time. V and J are TRBV4-1 and TRBJ2-2; 10 nucleotides agree with TRBD1. CDR1 and CDR2 from the germline V gene are MGHRA and YSYEKL. The junction had 6 bases not matched to a gene; V was cut back by 4 bases and J by 4 bases. There are 16 residues in the CDR3. CDR3 DNA sequence: TGCGCCAGCAGCCCGACAGGGGGCGCGGGCACCGGGGAGCTGTTTTTT. It translates to CASSPTGGAGTGELFF.

DNA for the CDR3: TGCGCCAGCAGCTTATATCAGGGTAGGAACACTGAAGCTTTCTTT. Translating it yields CASSLYQGRNTEAFF. The V call is TRBV5-1, the J call TRBJ1-1, with D tentatively TRBD1 (5 bases). In germline, CDR1 is SGHRS, CDR2 YFSETQ. Deletions cut 2 bases from V and 1 base from J, with 12 bases between. The CDR3 has 15 residues. The variable domain in full, with the rest retrieved from reference TRBV5-1 and TRBJ1-1, is KAGVTQTPRYLIKTRGQQVTLSCSPISGHRSVSWYQQTPGQGLQFLFEYFSETQRNKGNFPGRFSGRQFSNSRSEMNVSTLELGDSALYLCASSLYQGRNTEAFFGQGTRLTVV.

The rearrangement links TRBV7-9 to TRBJ1-1, with D possibly being TRBD1 (6 bases). The germline CDR1 and CDR2 sequences are SEHNR and FQNEAQ (reference sequence). Trimming stripped 6 bases from V and 4 bases from J, with 12 bases between. This CDR3 comprises 13 residues. CDR3 sequence (DNA): TGTGCCAGCAGAGAAGGGGGGGGCACTGAAGCTTTCTTT. Protein: CASREGGGTEAFF.

The chain links TRBV7-3 to TRBJ2-2; 7 bases are a match to TRBD2. Germline CDR1 is SGHTA and CDR2 is FQGTGA. Trimming at V came to 5 bases and at J to 2 bases, leaving 8 bases not matched to a gene. The CDR3 has 16 residues. This CDR3 is CASSQHSGPNTGELFF. Written as DNA, the CDR3 is TGTGCCAGCAGCCAACATAGCGGGCCAAACACCGGGGAGCTGTTTTTT.

The chain recombines TRBV4-1 with TRBJ2-7; 8 bases are shared with TRBD1. In germline, CDR1 is MGHRA, CDR2 YSYEKL. There are 14 residues in the CDR3. Trimming cost V 3 bases and J 2 bases; bases outside gene matches: 3. The CDR3 sequence is CASSHGQGAYEQYF. CDR3 bases: TGCGCCAGCAGCCACGGACAGGGTGCCTACGAGCAGTACTTC.

This chain links TRBV7-8 with TRBJ1-4; a possible D gene is TRBD1 (6 bases). The CDR3 contains 17 residues. The germline CDR1 and CDR2 sequences are SGHVS and FQNEAQ. With 1 base removed from V and 3 bases from J, the gap between germline ends came to 15 bases. In nucleotides, the CDR3 is TGTGCCAGCAGCTTAGAAGGGGGTCGCATTCCTAATGAAAAACTGTTTTTT. It translates to CASSLEGGRIPNEKLFF.

The genes are TRBV5-1 and TRBJ1-2, with TRBD1 matching over 8 bases. This CDR3 is 15 amino acids long. Per germline, CDR1 SGHRS and CDR2 YFSETQ. V dropped 0 bases and J dropped 0; count of bases not matched to a gene: 1. CDR3 nucleotides: TGCGCCAGCAGCTTGGGGGACAGGTCTAACTATGGCTACACCTTC. Translated: CASSLGDRSNYGYTF.

The chain employs TRBV7-2 and TRBJ2-1; TRBD2 matches at 13 bases. Germline values: CDR1 SGHTA, CDR2 FQGNSA. V gave up 5 bases and J gave up 12 bases; unmatched junction bases: 13. The CDR3 has 16 residues. The CDR3 sequence is CASSPRAGTSGMWQFF. As DNA, the CDR3 is TGTGCCAGCAGCCCACGGGCCGGGACTAGCGGGATGTGGCAGTTCTTC.

This clone was counted a few times. Other DNA sequences in this specimen translate into the identical CDR3. The V gene is TRBV7-6, the J gene TRBJ2-5; 7 bases fit TRBD1. Germline CDR1 is SGHVS and CDR2 is FNYEAQ. This CDR3 is built from 14 residues. J was trimmed by 4 bases and V by 0 bases; bases with no gene match: 2. CDR3 sequence: CASSLAGGRETQYF. The CDR3 DNA follows: TGTGCCAGCAGCTTAGCAGGGGGCAGAGAGACCCAGTACTTC.

V is TRBV28 and J is TRBJ2-6; 8 bases are a match to TRBD1. V was pared by 7 bases and J by 4 bases, with 9 bases of the junction left unmatched. The CDR3 length is 16 residues. Germline V gene sequence: CDR1 MDHEN, CDR2 SYDVKM. The DNA of the CDR3 is TGTGCCAGCAAGGAAGACAGGGGAATAGGGGCCAACGTCCTGACTTTC. Translated, it gives CASKEDRGIGANVLTF.

The chain is built from TRBV4-3 and TRBJ1-2, with D uncertain. The CDR3 consists of 16 residues. Germline assignment: CDR1 LGHNA and CDR2 YSLEER. V was clipped by 0 bases and J by 5 bases, with 16 bases between them. Here the CDR3 DNA reads TGCGCCAGCAGCCAAGAAAACAGCAACCCTCTTTATGGCTACACCTTC. This sequence encodes CASSQENSNPLYGYTF.

The CDR3 sequence is CASSSRGGQGRIEDQPQHF. DNA of the CDR3: TGTGCCAGCAGCTCCCGCGGGGGACAGGGGCGCATAGAAGATCAGCCCCAGCATTTT. The gene calls are TRBV4-2 and TRBJ1-5, with 10 nucleotides matching TRBD1. Germline-derived CDR1 and CDR2 are LGHNA and YNFKEQ. There are 19 residues in the CDR3. V shed 5 bases and J 5 bases; nucleotides not matched to a gene: 18.

V and J are TRBV5-4 and TRBJ2-2; D might be TRBD2 (6 bases). CDR1 is SGHNT, CDR2 YYREEE, per germline (reference sequence). The V end lost 3 bases, the J end lost 0 bases, and 12 bases lay between the germline ends. There are 16 residues in the CDR3. CDR3 in DNA: TGTGCCAGCAGCTCCGGGGGACTCACGAACACCGGGGAGCTGTTTTTT. Protein product: CASSSGGLTNTGELFF.

This chain links TRBV5-1 with TRBJ2-7; D may be TRBD2 (5 bases). CDR1 SGHRS and CDR2 YFSETQ come from the germline V gene. This CDR3 has 16 amino acids. The V gene lost 8 bases and the J gene lost 6 bases, with 27 bases spanning the gap. CDR3 coding DNA: TGCGCCAGGGTCCCTATGGGAGTATTGTTAATCGGCGAGCAGTACTTC. Its translation: CARVPMGVLLIGEQYF. Drawing the rest from reference TRBV5-1 and TRBJ2-7, the complete variable domain is KAGVTQTPRYLIKTRGQQVTLSCSPISGHRSVSWYQQTPGQGLQFLFEYFSETQRNKGNFPGRFSGRQFSNSRSEMNVSTLELGDSALYLCARVPMGVLLIGEQYFGPGTRLTVT.

The rearrangement uses TRBV7-2 and TRBJ1-2; TRBD1 matches at 9 bases. This CDR3 has 15 residues. Per germline, CDR1 SGHTA and CDR2 FQGNSA. Losses at the gene ends were 5 bases for V and 7 bases for J; bases not matched to a gene: 11. The CDR3 spells CASSPPPDRGSGYTF. The CDR3 DNA follows: TGTGCCAGCAGCCCCCCCCCGGACAGGGGCAGTGGCTACACCTTC.

V is TRBV7-9 and J is TRBJ1-2, with D possibly being TRBD1 (5 bases). The CDR3 totals 16 residues. V was shortened by 3 bases and J by 5 bases, with 19 bases between the two germline ends. Germline-derived CDR1 and CDR2 are SEHNR and FQNEAQ (reference sequence). As DNA, the CDR3 is TGTGCCAGCAGCTTCCTTAAACCAGGGTTAGGGTATGGCTACACCTTC. This codes for CASSFLKPGLGYGYTF.

The J gene is TRBJ2-1, the V gene TRBV9; 12 bases are shared with TRBD2. Germline CDR1 SGDLS, CDR2 YYNGEE. This CDR3 contains 17 residues. J was trimmed by 3 bases and V by 4 bases; bases with no gene match: 8. The CDR3 protein is CASSQLPTSGGYNEQFF. In DNA form, the CDR3 reads TGTGCCAGCAGCCAACTCCCGACTAGCGGGGGCTACAATGAGCAGTTCTTC.

The chain couples TRBV4-1 to TRBJ2-1; D remains ambiguous. This CDR3 is 13 amino acids long. The germline V gene has CDR1 MGHRA and CDR2 YSYEKL. The V end was cut by 4 bases, the J end by 8 bases, with 12 bases between. In DNA form, the CDR3 reads TGCGCCAGCAGCCCAGAGCCGACACATGAGCAGTTCTTC. It encodes CASSPEPTHEQFF.

The CDR3 nucleotides read TGTGCCAGCAGTTCGTGGAGCGGGAGGCACTCCTACGAGCAGTACTTC. Its protein product is CASSSWSGRHSYEQYF. V usage is TRBV6-5 and J usage is TRBJ2-7; 9 bases map to TRBD2. Germline values: CDR1 MNHEY, CDR2 SVGAGI. Germline trimming cut 4 bases from V and 0 bases from J; bases unmatched to any gene: 7. This CDR3 has 16 residues.

CDR3 region: CASRTGQANQPQHF. CDR3 DNA: TGTGCCAGCAGGACCGGACAGGCAAATCAGCCCCAGCATTTT. This chain links TRBV27 with TRBJ1-5, with TRBD1 matching 7 bases. The V gene end was trimmed by 6 bases and the J gene end by 4 bases; junction bases not matched to a gene: 6. Per germline, CDR1 MNHEY and CDR2 SMNVEV (reference sequence). The CDR3 consists of 14 residues.

V and J are TRBV4-3 and TRBJ2-7; 7 bases agree with TRBD1. In germline, CDR1 is LGHNA, CDR2 YSLEER. CDR3 size: 14 residues. Germline trimming cut 4 bases from V and 2 bases from J; bases unmatched to any gene: 5. The CDR3 loop reads CASSPGQAPYEQYF. CDR3 nucleotides: TGCGCCAGCAGCCCTGGACAGGCCCCCTACGAGCAGTACTTC.

The chain recombines TRBV7-2 with TRBJ2-1, with D tentatively TRBD2 (6 bases). Germline-derived CDR1 and CDR2 are SGHTA and FQGNSA. This CDR3 comprises 13 residues. The V end was cut by 3 bases, the J end by 6 bases, with 9 bases between. CDR3 DNA: TGTGCCAGCAGCTTTTGGGACTCCAATGAGCAGTTCTTC. This codes for CASSFWDSNEQFF.

The chain has TRBV30 and TRBJ1-1, with a possible D match to TRBD1 (6 bases). Trimming removed 6 bases from V and 4 bases from J, with 15 bases in between. CDR3 length: 13 amino acids. Germline values: CDR1 GTSNPN, CDR2 SVGIG (reference sequence). CDR3 amino acids: CACLNTGSTEAFF. The CDR3 region has the DNA TGTGCCTGTCTGAACACAGGGAGCACTGAAGCTTTCTTT.

The CDR3 sequence is CASRNTGFLYTEAFF. CDR3 coding DNA: TGTGCCAGCAGAAATACAGGGTTTCTGTACACTGAAGCTTTCTTT. The rearrangement uses TRBV6-6 and TRBJ1-1, with D possibly matching TRBD1 (6 bases). The V and J ends lost 6 bases and 3 bases respectively, with 17 bases between them. The CDR3 consists of 15 residues. The germline V gene has CDR1 MNHNY and CDR2 SVGAGI (reference sequence).